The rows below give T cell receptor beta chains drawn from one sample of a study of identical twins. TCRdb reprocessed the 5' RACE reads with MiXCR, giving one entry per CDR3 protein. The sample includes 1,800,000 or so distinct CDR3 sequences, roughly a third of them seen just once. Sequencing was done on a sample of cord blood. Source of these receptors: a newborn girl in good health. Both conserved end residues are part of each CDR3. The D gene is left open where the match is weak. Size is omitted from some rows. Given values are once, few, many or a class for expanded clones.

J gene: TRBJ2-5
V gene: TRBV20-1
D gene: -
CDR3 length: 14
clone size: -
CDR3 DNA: TGCAGTGCTAGAGCGTCGGGGGGCACGGAGACCCAGTACTTC
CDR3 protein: CSARASGGTETQYF

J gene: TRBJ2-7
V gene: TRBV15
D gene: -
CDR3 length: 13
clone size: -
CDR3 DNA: TGTGCCACCAGCAGAGATAGGGGCGACGAGCAGTACTTC
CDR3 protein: CATSRDRGDEQYF

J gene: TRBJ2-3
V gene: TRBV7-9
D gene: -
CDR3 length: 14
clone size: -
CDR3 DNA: TGTTCCAGCAGCCCACGAGACAGCACAGATACGCAGTATTTT
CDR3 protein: CSSSPRDSTDTQYF

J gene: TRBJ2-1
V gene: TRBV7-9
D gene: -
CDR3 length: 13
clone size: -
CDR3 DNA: TGTGCCAGCAGCTTGCAGGGGTCCGATGAGCAGTTCTTC
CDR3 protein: CASSLQGSDEQFF

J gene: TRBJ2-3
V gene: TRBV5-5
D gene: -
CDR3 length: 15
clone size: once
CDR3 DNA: TGTGCCAGCAGCTTCCAAGGCAGGGAGGTTGATACGCAGTATTTT
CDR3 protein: CASSFQGREVDTQYF

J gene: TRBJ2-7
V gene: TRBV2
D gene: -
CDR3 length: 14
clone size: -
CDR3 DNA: TGTGCCAGCAGCCCAGAGGTGGGCACCTACGAGCAGTACTTC
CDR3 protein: CASSPEVGTYEQYF

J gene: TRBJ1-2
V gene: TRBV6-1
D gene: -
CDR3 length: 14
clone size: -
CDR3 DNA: TGTGCCAGCAGTCCAAAGGGAACTGACTATGGCTACACCTTC
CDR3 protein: CASSPKGTDYGYTF

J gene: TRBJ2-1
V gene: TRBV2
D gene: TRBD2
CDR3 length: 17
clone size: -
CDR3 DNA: TGTGCCAGCAGTGAAATAGAGCGGGACCCCTCCTACAATGAGCAGTTCTTC
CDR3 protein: CASSEIERDPSYNEQFF

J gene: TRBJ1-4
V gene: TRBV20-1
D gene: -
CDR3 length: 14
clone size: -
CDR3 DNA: TGCAGTGCTAGAGATTGGGGAGGTAATGAAAAACTGTTTTTT
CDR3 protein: CSARDWGGNEKLFF

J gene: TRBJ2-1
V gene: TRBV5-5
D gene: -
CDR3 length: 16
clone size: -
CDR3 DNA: TGTGCCAGCAGCCTTCCTCTAGGGACCAGGAACAATGAGCAGTTCTTC
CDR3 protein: CASSLPLGTRNNEQFF

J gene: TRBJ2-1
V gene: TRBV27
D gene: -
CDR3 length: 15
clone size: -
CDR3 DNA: TGTGCCAGCAGTTTAGGGGGCGGGCAACACAATGAGCAGTTCTTC
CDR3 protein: CASSLGGGQHNEQFF

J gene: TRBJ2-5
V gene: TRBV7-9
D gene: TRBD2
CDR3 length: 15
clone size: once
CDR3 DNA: TGTGCCAGCAGCTTTTCCGGGGGGGCAAAGGGGACCCAGTACTTC
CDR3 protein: CASSFSGGAKGTQYF

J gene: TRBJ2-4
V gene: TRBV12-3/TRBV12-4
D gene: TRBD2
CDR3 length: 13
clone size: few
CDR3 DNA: TGTGCCAGCAGCCCGACGACTAGCCGCATTCAGTACTTC
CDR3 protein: CASSPTTSRIQYF

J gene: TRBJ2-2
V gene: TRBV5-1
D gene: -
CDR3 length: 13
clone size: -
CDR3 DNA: TGCGCCAGCAGCTCCGGGCCCGTCGGGGAGCTGTTTTTT
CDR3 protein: CASSSGPVGELFF

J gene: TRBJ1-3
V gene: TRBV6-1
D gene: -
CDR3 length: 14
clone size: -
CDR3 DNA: TGTGCCAGCAGTGAAGGGGGGCATCGAAACACCACATATTTT
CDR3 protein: CASSEGGHRNTTYF

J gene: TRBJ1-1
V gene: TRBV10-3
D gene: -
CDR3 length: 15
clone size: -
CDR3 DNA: TGTGCCATCAGTGAGTCGACGAACAGTTTCACTGAAGCTTTCTTT
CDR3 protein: CAISESTNSFTEAFF

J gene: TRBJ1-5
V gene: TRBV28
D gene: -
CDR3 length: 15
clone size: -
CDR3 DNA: TGTGCCAGCAGTTTATATCAGGGAAGGGCTCAGCCCCAGCATTTT
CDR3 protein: CASSLYQGRAQPQHF

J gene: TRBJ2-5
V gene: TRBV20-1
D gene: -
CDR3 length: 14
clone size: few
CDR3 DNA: TGCAGTGCTAGAGGGGGAGCGGCCCAAGAGACCCAGTACTTC
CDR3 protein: CSARGGAAQETQYF

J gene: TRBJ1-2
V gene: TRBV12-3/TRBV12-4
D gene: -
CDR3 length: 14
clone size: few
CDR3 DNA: TGTGCCAGCGGTTTCGGGGGGCGGGGGTATGGCTACACCTTC
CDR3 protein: CASGFGGRGYGYTF

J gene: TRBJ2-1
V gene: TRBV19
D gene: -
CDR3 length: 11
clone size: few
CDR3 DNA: TGTGCCAGCGCCTACTACAATGAGCAGTTCTTC
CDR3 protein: CASAYYNEQFF

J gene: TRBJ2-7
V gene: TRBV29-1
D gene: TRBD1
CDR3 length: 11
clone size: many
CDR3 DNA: TGCAGCGTTGCAGGGGGCTACGAGCAGTACTTC
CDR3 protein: CSVAGGYEQYF

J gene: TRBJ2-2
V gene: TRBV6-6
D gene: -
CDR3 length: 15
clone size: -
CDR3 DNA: TGTGCCAGCAGTTTCCCTCTACAGGGAAATGGGGAGCTGTTTTTT
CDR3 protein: CASSFPLQGNGELFF

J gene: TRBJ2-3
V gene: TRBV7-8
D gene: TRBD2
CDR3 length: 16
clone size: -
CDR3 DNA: TGTGCCAGCAGCCCGAGGACTAGCGGCCTCGTGATGGCGCAGTATTTT
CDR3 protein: CASSPRTSGLVMAQYF

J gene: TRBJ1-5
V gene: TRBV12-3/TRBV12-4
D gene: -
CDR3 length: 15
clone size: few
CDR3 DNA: TGTGCCAGCAGTTTACGAACCAATAGCAATCAGCCCCAGCATTTT
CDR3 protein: CASSLRTNSNQPQHF

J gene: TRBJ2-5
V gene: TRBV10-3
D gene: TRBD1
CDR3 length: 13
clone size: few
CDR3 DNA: TGTGCCATCAGGGACAGGGACCAAGAGACCCAGTACTTC
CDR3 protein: CAIRDRDQETQYF

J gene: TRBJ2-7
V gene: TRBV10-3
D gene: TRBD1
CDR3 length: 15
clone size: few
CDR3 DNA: TGTGCCATCAGTCCCGGGACAGGGGGGTTTGTTGAGCAGTACTTC
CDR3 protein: CAISPGTGGFVEQYF

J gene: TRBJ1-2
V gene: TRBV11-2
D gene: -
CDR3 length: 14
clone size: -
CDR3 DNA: TGTACCAGCAGCTTAGTTAGCCAACCGGGAGGCTACACCTTC
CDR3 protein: CTSSLVSQPGGYTF

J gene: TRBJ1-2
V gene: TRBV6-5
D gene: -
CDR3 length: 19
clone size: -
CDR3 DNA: TGTGCCAGCAGTTGGGCAGGGGTTAGGCGCTACCCGATAACCTATGGCTACACCTTC
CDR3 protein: CASSWAGVRRYPITYGYTF

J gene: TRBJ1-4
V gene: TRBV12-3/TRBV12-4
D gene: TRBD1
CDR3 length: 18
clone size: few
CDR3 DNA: TGTGCCAGCAGTTTAACCGGGACAGGGGGCCCATGGAATGAAAAACTGTTTTTT
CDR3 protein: CASSLTGTGGPWNEKLFF

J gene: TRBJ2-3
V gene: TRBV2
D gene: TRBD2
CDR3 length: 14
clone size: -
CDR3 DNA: TGTGCCATCTCGAGGGCGGGGGGATCAGATACGCAGTATTTT
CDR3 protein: CAISRAGGSDTQYF

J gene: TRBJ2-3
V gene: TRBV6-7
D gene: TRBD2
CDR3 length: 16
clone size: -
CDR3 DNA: TGTGCCAGCAGTTACTCTAGCGGGGGGCCTGAGGATACGCAGTATTTT
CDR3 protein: CASSYSSGGPEDTQYF

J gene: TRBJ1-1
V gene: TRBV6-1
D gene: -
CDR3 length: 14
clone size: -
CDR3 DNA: TGTGCCAGCAGTGGGACAGTACGACTGACTGAAGCTTTCTTT
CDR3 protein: CASSGTVRLTEAFF

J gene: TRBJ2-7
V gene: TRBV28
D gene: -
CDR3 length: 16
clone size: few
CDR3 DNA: TGTGCCAGCAGTTTAGGGGGGAGAGTCTCCTACAATGAGCAGTACTTC
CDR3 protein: CASSLGGRVSYNEQYF

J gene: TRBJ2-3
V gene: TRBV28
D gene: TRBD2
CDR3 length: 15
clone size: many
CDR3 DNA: TGTGCCACCCTTTCCCAGCGGGGGTACACAGATACGCAGTATTTT
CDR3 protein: CATLSQRGYTDTQYF

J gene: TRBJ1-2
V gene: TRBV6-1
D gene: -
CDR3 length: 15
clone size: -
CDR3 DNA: TGTGCCAGCAGTCTAAGACAGGAACCTAACTATGGCTACACCTTC
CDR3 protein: CASSLRQEPNYGYTF

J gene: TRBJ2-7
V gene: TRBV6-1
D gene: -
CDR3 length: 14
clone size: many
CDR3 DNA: TGTGCCAGCCTCAGCCTTCTGACTCCCTACGAGCAGTACTTC
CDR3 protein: CASLSLLTPYEQYF

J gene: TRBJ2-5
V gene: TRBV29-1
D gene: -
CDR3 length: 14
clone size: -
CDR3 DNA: TGCAGCGTTCCAAACCGGGGGTTACAAGAGACCCAGTACTTC
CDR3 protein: CSVPNRGLQETQYF

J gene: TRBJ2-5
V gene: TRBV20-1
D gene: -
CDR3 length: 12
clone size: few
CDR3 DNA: TGCAGTGCTAGAGCTCGACCCGATGAGCAGTACTTC
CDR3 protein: CSARARPDEQYF

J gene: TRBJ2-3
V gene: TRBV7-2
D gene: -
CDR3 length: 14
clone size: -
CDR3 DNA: TGTGCCAGCAGCTTTTTAACAGGGTCCGATACGCAGTATTTT
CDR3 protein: CASSFLTGSDTQYF

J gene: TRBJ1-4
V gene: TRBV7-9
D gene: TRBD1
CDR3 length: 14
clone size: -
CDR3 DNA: TGTGCCAGCAGCTGGGGACAGGGATACGAAAAACTGTTTTTT
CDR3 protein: CASSWGQGYEKLFF

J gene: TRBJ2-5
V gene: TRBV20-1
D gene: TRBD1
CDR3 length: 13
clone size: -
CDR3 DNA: TGCAGTGCTAGAGAAGGGGGCGCAGAGACCCAGTACTTC
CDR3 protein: CSAREGGAETQYF

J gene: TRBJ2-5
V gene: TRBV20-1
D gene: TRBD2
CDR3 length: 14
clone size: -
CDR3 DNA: TGCAGTGCTAGATCGGCGGGAGGGGGAGAGACCCAGTACTTC
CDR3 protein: CSARSAGGGETQYF